These 13 T cell receptor beta chains originate from one sample sequenced in a study of control samples from healthy donors and cancer patients. Sequencing used immunoSEQ multiplex PCR; TCRdb keeps in-frame clones, though not all of them. The sample contains around 94,000 clones, 92% of which appear only once. The specimen sequenced was blood. The receptors shown here come from a young woman in good health.

This sequence joins TRBV15 and TRBJ2-7; D is possibly TRBD2 (6 bases). This CDR3 comprises 15 residues. Trimming removed 1 base at V and 4 bases at J, with 14 bases between. Germline V gene lookup returns CDR1 LNHNV and CDR2 YYDKDF (reference sequence). In DNA, the CDR3 is TGTGCCACCAGCAGAGGCGGGACCCAACGATACGAGCAGTACTTC. Amino acid sequence: CATSRGGTQRYEQYF.

The chain uses TRBV3-1 (or the pseudogene TRBV3-2) and TRBJ1-4; D unclear. This CDR3 region has 15 residues. The V and J ends lost 1 base and 7 bases respectively, with 13 bases between them. From germline, CDR1 is LGHDT and CDR2 YNNKEL (reference sequence). CDR3 DNA sequence: TGTGCCAGCAGCCAAGCGTTAAGGGTGGCTGAAAAACTGTTTTTT. The encoded protein is CASSQALRVAEKLFF.

This chain links TRBV5-4 with TRBJ2-7, with TRBD2 matching over 10 bases. Germline CDR1 is SGHNT and CDR2 is YYREEE (reference sequence). J gave up 2 bases and V 4 bases, and 6 bases lay outside the gene matches. The CDR3 spans 15 residues. CDR3 amino acids: CASSTGTSAAYEQYF. In nucleotides, the CDR3 is TGTGCCAGCAGCACAGGGACTAGCGCCGCCTACGAGCAGTACTTC.

As to this clone: Other DNA sequences within the sample encode an identical CDR3. The V gene is TRBV27, the J gene TRBJ1-5, with D tentatively TRBD1 (5 bases). V was trimmed by 3 bases and J by 4 bases, leaving 7 bases between them. The CDR3 consists of 13 residues. Germline V gene sequence: CDR1 MNHEY, CDR2 SMNVEV (reference sequence). For the CDR3, the DNA is TGTGCCAGCAGTTTCCGGGGGAATCAGCCCCAGCATTTT. Translating it yields CASSFRGNQPQHF.

The chain recombines TRBV29-1 with TRBJ1-4, with no clear D. The germline V gene encodes CDR1 SQVTM and CDR2 ANQGSEA. The CDR3 has 14 residues. Trimming left V 4 bases short and J 8 bases short, with 17 bases between. The CDR3 region is CSVARLPVGEKLFF. In DNA form, the CDR3 reads TGCAGCGTTGCCCGGCTCCCTGTCGGCGAAAAACTGTTTTTT.

The chain recombines TRBV9 with TRBJ1-5; no clear D gene. With 2 bases removed from V and 2 bases from J, the gap between germline ends came to 8 bases. The CDR3 is made up of 14 amino acids. Germline assignment: CDR1 SGDLS and CDR2 YYNGEE. CDR3 sequence: CASSVYDRNQPQHF. As DNA, the CDR3 is TGTGCCAGCAGCGTTTACGACCGCAATCAGCCCCAGCATTTT.

The V call is TRBV7-6, the J call TRBJ2-3; TRBD2 agrees at 7 bases. Losses at the gene ends were 1 base for V and 1 base for J; bases not matched to a gene: 5. The CDR3 contains 16 residues. Germline V CDR1 and CDR2: SGHVS, FNYEAQ. CDR3 residues: CASSLGAGVRTDTQYF. The CDR3 coding sequence is TGTGCCAGCAGCTTAGGCGCGGGGGTACGCACAGATACGCAGTATTTT.

V gene TRBV7-8 combines with J gene TRBJ1-5, with no clear D. The V and J ends lost 3 bases and 4 bases respectively, with 4 bases between them. CDR1 is SGHVS and CDR2 is FQNEAQ in the germline V gene. This CDR3 comprises 12 residues. CDR3 region: CASSLKNQPQHF. CDR3 DNA: TGTGCCAGCAGCTTGAAAAATCAGCCCCAGCATTTT. The full variable domain, with the rest looked up from reference TRBV7-8 and TRBJ1-5, is GAGVSQSPRYKVAKRGQDVALRCDPISGHVSLFWYQQALGQGPEFLTYFQNEAQLDKSGLPSDRFFAERPEGSVSTLKIQRTQQEDSAVYLCASSLKNQPQHFGDGTRLSIL.

The rearrangement uses TRBV5-6 and TRBJ2-3, with 7 bases aligning to TRBD2. This CDR3 is built from 17 residues. V dropped 4 bases and J dropped 2; count of bases not matched to a gene: 13. Germline CDR1 and CDR2: SGHDT and YYEEEE. The CDR3 sequence: CASSQTQGLRNTDTQYF. The DNA for the CDR3 is TGTGCCAGCAGCCAAACCCAGGGACTAAGAAACACAGATACGCAGTATTTT. Full variable domain (rest looked up from reference TRBV5-6 and TRBJ2-3): DAGVTQSPTHLIKTRGQQVTLRCSPKSGHDTVSWYQQALGQGPQFIFQYYEEEERQRGNFPDRFSGHQFPNYSSELNVNALLLGDSALYLCASSQTQGLRNTDTQYFGPGTRLTVL.

V is TRBV12-5 and J is TRBJ2-3; TRBD2 matches 8 bases. V lost 6 bases to trimming and J lost 6 bases; unmatched junction nucleotides: 2. The CDR3 sequence is 12 residues long. Per germline, CDR1 LGHNT and CDR2 FRNRAP. CDR3 loop: CASGGGADTQYF. CDR3 coding DNA: TGTGCTAGTGGCGGGGGGGCGGATACGCAGTATTTT.

This clone was seen a few times. The chain couples TRBV7-9 to TRBJ1-5; TRBD1 might be the D (5 bases). V lost 4 bases, J lost 6 bases, and 19 bases lay in between. From germline, CDR1 is SEHNR and CDR2 FQNEAQ (reference sequence). This CDR3 comprises 16 residues. The CDR3: CASSSSGLAGGQPQHF. For the CDR3, the DNA is TGTGCCAGCAGCTCATCCGGGTTGGCGGGGGGTCAGCCCCAGCATTTT.

V is TRBV11-3 and J is TRBJ1-3, with D maybe TRBD1 (6 bases). CDR1 and CDR2 (germline): SGHNT, YENEEA. The CDR3 length is 15 residues. Trimming stripped 1 base from V and 4 bases from J, with 11 bases between. CDR3 in amino acids: CASSLVPTGGNTIYF. Here the CDR3 DNA reads TGTGCCAGCAGCTTAGTCCCCACAGGGGGAAACACCATATATTTT.

This sequence joins TRBV24-1 and TRBJ1-5; no reliable D call. The length of the CDR3 is 13 residues. Germline V gives CDR1 KGHDR, CDR2 SFDVKD. With 5 bases removed from V and 3 bases from J, the gap between germline ends came to 7 bases. CDR3 in DNA: TGTGCCACCAGTGCCTCATCCAATCAGCCCCAGCATTTT. As protein: CATSASSNQPQHF.